Listed here are 3 T cell receptor beta chains from one sample, sequenced in a study of patients and donors after allogeneic stem cell transplantation. Via MiXCR, TCRdb re-called the RT-PCR reads, giving one row per CDR3 protein. The sample records over 150,000 distinct CDR3 sequences, approximately 31% being singletons. The specimen sequenced was blood, either unsorted or a sorted T cell fraction (not recorded which). The receptors shown here come from a human donor who was either an allogeneic HSCT recipient or a stem cell or donor lymphocyte infusion donor (not recorded which). It is not recorded whose cells these are; they may come from a transplant donor.

There are a few counts of this clonotype. The gene calls are TRBV29-1 and TRBJ2-1, with TRBD2 matching 8 bases. The CDR3 is 13 amino acids. V shed 6 bases and J 4 bases; nucleotides not matched to a gene: 5. CDR1 and CDR2 (germline): SQVTM, ANQGSEA. In nucleotides, the CDR3 is TGCAGCGTAGCAAGCGGGAGTTACAATGAGCAGTTCTTC. It codes for CSVASGSYNEQFF.

The chain carries TRBV2 and TRBJ1-5; D might be TRBD1 (6 bases). V was shortened by 4 bases and J by 1 base, with 11 bases between the two germline ends. Per the germline V gene, CDR1 is SNHLY and CDR2 is FYNNEI. CDR3 length equals 15 residues. The CDR3 is CASSAGVGSNQPQHF. The CDR3 DNA sequence: TGTGCCAGCAGTGCAGGGGTTGGCAGCAATCAGCCCCAGCATTTT.

The J gene is TRBJ2-1, the V gene TRBV7-3; D assignment may be TRBD1 or TRBD2 (6 bases each). Germline values: CDR1 SGHTA, CDR2 FQGTGA. This CDR3 is 15 amino acids long. Trimming pared 6 bases from V and 3 bases from J, leaving 15 bases between. The CDR3 loop reads CASSPSVGGYNEQFF. CDR3 coding DNA: TGTGCCAGCAGTCCTAGCGTAGGGGGCTACAATGAGCAGTTCTTC.